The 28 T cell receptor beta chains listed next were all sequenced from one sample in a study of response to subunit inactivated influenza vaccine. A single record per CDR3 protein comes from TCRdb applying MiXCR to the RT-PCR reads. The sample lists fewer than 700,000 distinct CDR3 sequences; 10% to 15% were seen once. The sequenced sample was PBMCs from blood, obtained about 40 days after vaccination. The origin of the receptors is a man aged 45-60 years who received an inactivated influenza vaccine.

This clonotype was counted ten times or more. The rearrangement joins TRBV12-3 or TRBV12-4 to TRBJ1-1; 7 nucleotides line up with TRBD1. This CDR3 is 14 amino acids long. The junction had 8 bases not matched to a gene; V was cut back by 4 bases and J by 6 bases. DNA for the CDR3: TGTGCCAGCAGTTATAGACAGGGAGGATCTGAAGCTTTCTTT. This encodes CASSYRQGGSEAFF.

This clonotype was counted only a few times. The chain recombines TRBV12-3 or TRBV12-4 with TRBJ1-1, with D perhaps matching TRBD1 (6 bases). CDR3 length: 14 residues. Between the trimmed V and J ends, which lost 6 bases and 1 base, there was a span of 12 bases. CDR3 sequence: CASRPGHSNTEAFF. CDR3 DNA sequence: TGTGCCAGCAGGCCGGGACACTCGAACACTGAAGCTTTCTTT.

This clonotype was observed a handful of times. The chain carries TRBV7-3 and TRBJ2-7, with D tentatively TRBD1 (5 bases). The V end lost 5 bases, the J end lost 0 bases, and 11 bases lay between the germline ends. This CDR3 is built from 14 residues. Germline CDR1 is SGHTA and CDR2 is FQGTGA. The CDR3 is CASSIPGHSYEQYF. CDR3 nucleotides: TGTGCCAGCAGCATACCAGGACACTCCTACGAGCAGTACTTC. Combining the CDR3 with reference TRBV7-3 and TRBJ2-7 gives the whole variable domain GAGVSQTPSNKVTEKGKYVELRCDPISGHTALYWYRQSLGQGPEFLIYFQGTGAADDSGLPNDRFFAVRPEGSVSTLKIQRTERGDSAVYLCASSIPGHSYEQYFGPGTRLTVT.

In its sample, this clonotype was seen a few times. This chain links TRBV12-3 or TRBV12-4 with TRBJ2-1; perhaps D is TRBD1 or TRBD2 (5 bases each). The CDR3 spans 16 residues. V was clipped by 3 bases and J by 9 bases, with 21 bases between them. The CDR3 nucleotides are TGTGCCAGCAGTTTGGTGGGGGAGAGTATTTGGGGTGAGCAGTTCTTC. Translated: CASSLVGESIWGEQFF.

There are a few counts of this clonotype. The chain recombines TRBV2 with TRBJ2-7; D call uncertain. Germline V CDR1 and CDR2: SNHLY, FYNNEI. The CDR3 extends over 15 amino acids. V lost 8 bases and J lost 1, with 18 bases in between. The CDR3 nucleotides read TGTGCCAGCTTCTCTATCCAGGACGGGTCCTACGAGCAGTACTTC. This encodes CASFSIQDGSYEQYF.

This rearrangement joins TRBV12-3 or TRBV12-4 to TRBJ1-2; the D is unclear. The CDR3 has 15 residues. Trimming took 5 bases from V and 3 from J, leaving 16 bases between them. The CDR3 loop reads CASSPYPSGYYGYTF. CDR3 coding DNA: TGTGCCAGCAGTCCCTACCCTTCGGGGTACTATGGCTACACCTTC.

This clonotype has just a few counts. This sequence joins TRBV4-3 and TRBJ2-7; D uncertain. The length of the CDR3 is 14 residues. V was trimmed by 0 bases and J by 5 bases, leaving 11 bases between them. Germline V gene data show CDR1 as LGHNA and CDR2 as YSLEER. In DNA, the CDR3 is TGCGCCAGCAGCCAAGACACCCGCCAAGACGAGCAGTACTTC. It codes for CASSQDTRQDEQYF.

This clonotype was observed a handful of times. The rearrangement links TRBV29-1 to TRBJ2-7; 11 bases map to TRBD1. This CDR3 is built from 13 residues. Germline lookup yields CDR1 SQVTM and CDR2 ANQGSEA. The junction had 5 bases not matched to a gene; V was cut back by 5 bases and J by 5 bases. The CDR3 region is CSVLRDRGDEQYF. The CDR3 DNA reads TGCAGCGTTCTTCGGGACAGGGGGGACGAGCAGTACTTC.

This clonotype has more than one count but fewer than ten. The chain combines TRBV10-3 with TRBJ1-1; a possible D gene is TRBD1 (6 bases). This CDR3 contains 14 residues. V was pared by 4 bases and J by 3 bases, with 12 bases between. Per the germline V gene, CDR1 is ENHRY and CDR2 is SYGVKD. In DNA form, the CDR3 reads TGTGCCATCAGTGTCCGGGGGCAAGACACTGAAGCTTTCTTT. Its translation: CAISVRGQDTEAFF.

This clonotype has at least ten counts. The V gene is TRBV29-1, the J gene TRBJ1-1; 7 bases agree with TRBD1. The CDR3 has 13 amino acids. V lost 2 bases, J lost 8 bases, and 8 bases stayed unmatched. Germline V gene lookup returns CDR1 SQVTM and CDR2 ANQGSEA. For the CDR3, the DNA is TGCAGCGTTGAAAGGAGTCCGGGACAGGAAGCTTTCTTT. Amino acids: CSVERSPGQEAFF.

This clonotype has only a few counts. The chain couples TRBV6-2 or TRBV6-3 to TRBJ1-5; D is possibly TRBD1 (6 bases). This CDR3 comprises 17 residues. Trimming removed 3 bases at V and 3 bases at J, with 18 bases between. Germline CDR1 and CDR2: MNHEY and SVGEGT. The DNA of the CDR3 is TGTGCCAGCAGTTATCTTGGTACAGGGAGTTACAATCAGCCCCAGCATTTT. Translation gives CASSYLGTGSYNQPQHF.

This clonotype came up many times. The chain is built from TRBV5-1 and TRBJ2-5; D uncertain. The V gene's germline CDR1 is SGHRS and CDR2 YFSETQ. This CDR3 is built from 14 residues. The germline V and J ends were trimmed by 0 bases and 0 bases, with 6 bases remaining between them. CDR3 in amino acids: CASSLARNQETQYF. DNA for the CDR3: TGCGCCAGCAGCTTGGCCAGGAACCAAGAGACCCAGTACTTC.

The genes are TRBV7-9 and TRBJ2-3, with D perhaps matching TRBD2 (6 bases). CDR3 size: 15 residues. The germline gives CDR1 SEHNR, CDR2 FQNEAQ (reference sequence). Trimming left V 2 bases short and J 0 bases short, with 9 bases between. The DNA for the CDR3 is TGTGCCAGCAGCTTAAGGAGGGTTAGCACAGATACGCAGTATTTT. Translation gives CASSLRRVSTDTQYF.

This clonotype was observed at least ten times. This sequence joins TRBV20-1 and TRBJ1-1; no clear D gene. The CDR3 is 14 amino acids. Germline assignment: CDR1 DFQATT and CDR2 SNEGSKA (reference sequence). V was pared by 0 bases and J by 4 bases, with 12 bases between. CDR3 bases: TGCAGTGCTAGAGACCCCAGGAGGAGCACTGAAGCTTTCTTT. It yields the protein CSARDPRRSTEAFF.

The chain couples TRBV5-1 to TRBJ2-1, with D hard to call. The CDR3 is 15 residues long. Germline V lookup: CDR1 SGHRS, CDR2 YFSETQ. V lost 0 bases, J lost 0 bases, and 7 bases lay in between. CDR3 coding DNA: TGCGCCAGCAGCTTGGCAGCGAGCTCCTACAATGAGCAGTTCTTC. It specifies CASSLAASSYNEQFF.

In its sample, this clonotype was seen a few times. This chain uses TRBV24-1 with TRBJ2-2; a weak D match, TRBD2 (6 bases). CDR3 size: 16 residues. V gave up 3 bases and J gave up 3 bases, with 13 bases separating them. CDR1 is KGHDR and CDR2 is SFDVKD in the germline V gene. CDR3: CATSDPGRGDTGELFF. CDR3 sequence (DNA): TGTGCCACCAGTGATCCGGGGCGGGGCGACACCGGGGAGCTGTTTTTT.

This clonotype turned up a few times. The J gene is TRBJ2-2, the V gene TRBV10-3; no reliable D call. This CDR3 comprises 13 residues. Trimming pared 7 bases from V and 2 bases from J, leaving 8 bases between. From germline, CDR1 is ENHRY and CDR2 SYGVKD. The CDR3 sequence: CAIKGNNTGELFF. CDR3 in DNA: TGTGCCATCAAAGGAAATAACACCGGGGAGCTGTTTTTT.

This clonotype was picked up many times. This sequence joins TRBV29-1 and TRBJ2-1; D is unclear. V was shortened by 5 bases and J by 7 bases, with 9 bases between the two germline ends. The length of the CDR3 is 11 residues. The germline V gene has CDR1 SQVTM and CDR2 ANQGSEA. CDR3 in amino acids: CSVKGSNEQFF. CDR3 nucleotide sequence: TGCAGCGTTAAGGGTTCAAATGAGCAGTTCTTC.

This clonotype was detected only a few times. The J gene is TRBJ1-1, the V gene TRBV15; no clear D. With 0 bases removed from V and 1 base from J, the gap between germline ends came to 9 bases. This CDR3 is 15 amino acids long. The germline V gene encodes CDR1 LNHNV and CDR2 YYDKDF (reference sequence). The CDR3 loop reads CATSRDGVRNTEAFF. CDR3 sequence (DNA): TGTGCCACCAGCAGAGATGGGGTCAGGAACACTGAAGCTTTCTTT.

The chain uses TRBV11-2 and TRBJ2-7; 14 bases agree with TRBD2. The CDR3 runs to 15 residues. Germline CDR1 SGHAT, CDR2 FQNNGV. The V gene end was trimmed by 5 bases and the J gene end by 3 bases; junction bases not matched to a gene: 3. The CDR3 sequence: CASSLTSGGGYEQYF. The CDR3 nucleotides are TGTGCCAGCAGCCTGACTAGCGGGGGGGGCTACGAGCAGTACTTC.

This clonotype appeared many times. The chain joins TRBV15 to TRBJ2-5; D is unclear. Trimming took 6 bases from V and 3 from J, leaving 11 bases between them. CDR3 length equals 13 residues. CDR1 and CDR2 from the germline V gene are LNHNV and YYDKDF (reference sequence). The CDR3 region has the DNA TGTGCCACCAGTCGGTCCCTAAAAGAGACCCAGTACTTC. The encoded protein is CATSRSLKETQYF.

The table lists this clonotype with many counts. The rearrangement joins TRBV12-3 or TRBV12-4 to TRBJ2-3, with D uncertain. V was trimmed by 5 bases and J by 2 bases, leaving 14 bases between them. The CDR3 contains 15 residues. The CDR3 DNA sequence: TGTGCCAGCAGTCTGGGCCTACCCCTCACAGATACGCAGTATTTT. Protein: CASSLGLPLTDTQYF.

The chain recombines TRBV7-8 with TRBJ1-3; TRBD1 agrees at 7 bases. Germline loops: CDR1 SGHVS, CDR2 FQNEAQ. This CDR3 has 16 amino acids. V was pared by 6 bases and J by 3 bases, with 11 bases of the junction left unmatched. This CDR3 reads CASSKLPRGIGNTIYF. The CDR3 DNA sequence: TGTGCCAGCAGTAAACTCCCCAGGGGGATTGGAAACACCATATATTTT. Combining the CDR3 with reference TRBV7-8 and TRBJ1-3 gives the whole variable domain GAGVSQSPRYKVAKRGQDVALRCDPISGHVSLFWYQQALGQGPEFLTYFQNEAQLDKSGLPSDRFFAERPEGSVSTLKIQRTQQEDSAVYLCASSKLPRGIGNTIYFGEGSWLTVV.

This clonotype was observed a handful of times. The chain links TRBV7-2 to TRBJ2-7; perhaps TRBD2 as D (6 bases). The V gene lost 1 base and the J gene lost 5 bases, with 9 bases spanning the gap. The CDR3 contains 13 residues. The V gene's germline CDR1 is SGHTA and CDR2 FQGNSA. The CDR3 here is CASSLGAGNEQYF. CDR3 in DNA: TGTGCCAGCAGCTTAGGGGCGGGAAACGAGCAGTACTTC.

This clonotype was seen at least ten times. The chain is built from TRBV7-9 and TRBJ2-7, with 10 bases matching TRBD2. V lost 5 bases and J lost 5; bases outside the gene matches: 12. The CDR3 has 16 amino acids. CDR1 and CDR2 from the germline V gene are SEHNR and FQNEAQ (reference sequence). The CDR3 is CASSVLIAGGGDEQYF. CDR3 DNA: TGTGCCAGCAGCGTGCTTATAGCGGGAGGAGGGGACGAGCAGTACTTC.

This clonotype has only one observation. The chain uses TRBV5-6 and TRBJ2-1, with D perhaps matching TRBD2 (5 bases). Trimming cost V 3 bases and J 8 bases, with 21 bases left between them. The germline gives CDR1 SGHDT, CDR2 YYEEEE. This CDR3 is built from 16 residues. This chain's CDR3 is CASSYGRGGGYYEQFF. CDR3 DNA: TGTGCCAGCAGCTACGGTCGGGGTGGTGGGTACTATGAGCAGTTCTTC.

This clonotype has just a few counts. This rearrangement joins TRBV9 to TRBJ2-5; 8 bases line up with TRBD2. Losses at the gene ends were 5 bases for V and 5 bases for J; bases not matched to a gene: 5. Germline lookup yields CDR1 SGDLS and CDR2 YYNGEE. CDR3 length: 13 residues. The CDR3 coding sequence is TGTGCCAGCAGTCGGGGGGGAGGGGAGACCCAGTACTTC. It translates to CASSRGGGETQYF.

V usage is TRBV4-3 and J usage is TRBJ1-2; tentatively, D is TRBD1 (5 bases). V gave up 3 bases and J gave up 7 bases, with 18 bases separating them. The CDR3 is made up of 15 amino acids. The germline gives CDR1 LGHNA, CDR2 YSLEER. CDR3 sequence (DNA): TGCGCCAGCAGCCAGGATTCGGGACTCCAAGTTGGCTACACCTTC. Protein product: CASSQDSGLQVGYTF.